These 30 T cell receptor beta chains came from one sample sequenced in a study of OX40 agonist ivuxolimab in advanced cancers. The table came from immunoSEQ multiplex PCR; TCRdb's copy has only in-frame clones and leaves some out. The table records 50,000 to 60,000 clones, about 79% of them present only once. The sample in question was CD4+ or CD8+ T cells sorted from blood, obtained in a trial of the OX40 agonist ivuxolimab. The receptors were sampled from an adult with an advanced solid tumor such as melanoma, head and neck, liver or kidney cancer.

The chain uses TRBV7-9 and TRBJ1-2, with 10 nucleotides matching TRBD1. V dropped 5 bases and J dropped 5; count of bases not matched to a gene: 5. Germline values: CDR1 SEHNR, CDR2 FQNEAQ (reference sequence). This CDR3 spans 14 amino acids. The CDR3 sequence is CASSPGQGLYGYTF. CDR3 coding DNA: TGTGCCAGCAGCCCGGGACAGGGGCTATATGGCTACACCTTC.

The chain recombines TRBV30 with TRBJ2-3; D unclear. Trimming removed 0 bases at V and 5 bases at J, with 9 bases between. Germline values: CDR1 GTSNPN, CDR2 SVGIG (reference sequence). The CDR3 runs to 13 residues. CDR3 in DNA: TGTGCCTGGAGTGTAAATATTGGAGATACGCAGTATTTT. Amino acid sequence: CAWSVNIGDTQYF.

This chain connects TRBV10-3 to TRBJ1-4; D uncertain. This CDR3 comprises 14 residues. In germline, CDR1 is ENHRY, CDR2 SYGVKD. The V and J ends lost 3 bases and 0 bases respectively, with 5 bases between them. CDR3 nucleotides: TGTGCCATCAGTGAACAAGCAACTAATGAAAAACTGTTTTTT. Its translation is CAISEQATNEKLFF.

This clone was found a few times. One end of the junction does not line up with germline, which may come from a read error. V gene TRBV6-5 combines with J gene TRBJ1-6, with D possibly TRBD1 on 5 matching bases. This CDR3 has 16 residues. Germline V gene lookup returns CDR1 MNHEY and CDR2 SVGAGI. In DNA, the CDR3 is TGTGCCAGCAGCTACTCGGTCAGCGGGGGGATTTCACCCCTCCACTTT. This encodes CASSYSVSGGISPLHF.

The CDR3 here is CASSEDGRDTEAFF. The CDR3 bases are TGTGCCAGCAGCGAAGACGGCAGGGACACTGAAGCTTTCTTT. The chain joins TRBV11-2 to TRBJ1-1, with TRBD1 as a possible D gene (5 bases). There are 14 residues in the CDR3. Germline-derived CDR1 and CDR2 are SGHAT and FQNNGV. Between the trimmed V and J ends, which lost 5 bases and 3 bases, there was a span of 13 bases.

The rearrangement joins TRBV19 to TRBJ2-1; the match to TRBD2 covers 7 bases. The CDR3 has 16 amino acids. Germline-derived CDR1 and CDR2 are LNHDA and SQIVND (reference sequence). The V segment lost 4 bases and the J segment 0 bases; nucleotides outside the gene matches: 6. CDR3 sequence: CASSKREGRSYNEQFF. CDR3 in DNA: TGTGCCAGTAGTAAGAGGGAGGGTCGCTCCTACAATGAGCAGTTCTTC.

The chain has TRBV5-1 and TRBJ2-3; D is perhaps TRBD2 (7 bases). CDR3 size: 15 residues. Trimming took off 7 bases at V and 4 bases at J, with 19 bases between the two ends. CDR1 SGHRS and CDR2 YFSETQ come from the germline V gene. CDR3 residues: CASQGSGVSSDTQYF. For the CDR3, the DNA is TGCGCCAGCCAGGGGAGCGGGGTGAGCTCAGATACGCAGTATTTT.

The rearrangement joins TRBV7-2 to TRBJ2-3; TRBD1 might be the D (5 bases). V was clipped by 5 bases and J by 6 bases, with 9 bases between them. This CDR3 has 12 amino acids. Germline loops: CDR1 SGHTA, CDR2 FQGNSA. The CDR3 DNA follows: TGTGCCAGCAGCCAGGGTGGGGATACGCAGTATTTT. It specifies CASSQGGDTQYF.

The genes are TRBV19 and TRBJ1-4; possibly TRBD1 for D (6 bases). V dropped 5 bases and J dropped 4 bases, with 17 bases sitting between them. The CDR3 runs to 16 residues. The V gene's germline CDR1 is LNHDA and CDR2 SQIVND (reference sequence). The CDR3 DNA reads TGTGCCAGTAGTGAACAGGGACGACTAGTTAATGAAAAACTGTTTTTT. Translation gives CASSEQGRLVNEKLFF.

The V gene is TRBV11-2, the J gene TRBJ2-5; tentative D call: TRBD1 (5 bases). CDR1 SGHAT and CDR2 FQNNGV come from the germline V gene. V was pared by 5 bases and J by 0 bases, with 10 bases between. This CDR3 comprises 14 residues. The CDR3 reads CASSPDRYQETQYF. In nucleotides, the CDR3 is TGTGCCAGCAGCCCTGACAGATACCAAGAGACCCAGTACTTC.

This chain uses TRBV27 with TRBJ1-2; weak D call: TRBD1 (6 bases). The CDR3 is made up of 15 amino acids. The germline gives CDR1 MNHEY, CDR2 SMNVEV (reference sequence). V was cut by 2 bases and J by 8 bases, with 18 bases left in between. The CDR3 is CASSLNYAGDGGYTF. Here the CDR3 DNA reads TGTGCCAGCAGTTTAAATTATGCAGGGGATGGAGGCTACACCTTC.

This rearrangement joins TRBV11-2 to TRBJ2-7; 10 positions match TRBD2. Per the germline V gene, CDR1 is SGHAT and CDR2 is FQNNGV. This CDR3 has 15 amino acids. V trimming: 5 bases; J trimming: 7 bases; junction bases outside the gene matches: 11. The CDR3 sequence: CASSISGRAVGEQYF. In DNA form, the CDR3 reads TGTGCCAGCAGCATAAGCGGGAGGGCCGTTGGGGAGCAGTACTTC.

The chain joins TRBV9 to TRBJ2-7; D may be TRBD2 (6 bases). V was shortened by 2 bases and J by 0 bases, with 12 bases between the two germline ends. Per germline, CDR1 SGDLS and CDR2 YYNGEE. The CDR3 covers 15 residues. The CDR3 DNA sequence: TGTGCCAGCAGCGTGCAGGCGGGGAGCTCCTACGAGCAGTACTTC. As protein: CASSVQAGSSYEQYF.

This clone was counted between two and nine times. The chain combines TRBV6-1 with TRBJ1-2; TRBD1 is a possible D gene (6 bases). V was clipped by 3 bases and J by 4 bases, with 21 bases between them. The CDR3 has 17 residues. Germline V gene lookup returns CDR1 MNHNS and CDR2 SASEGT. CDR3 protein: CASSDLGRGMGGYGYTF. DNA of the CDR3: TGTGCCAGCAGTGATTTAGGCAGGGGCATGGGTGGCTATGGCTACACCTTC.

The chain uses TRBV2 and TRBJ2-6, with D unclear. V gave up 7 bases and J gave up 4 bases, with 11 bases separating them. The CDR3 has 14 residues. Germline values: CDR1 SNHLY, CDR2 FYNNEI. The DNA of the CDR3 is TGTGCCAGCAAGGCTAGGCAGGGGGCCAACGTCCTGACTTTC. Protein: CASKARQGANVLTF.

CDR3 DNA sequence: TGTGCCAGCAGCGCCGGGACAGGGGGCGCGAAGACCCAGTACTTC. Protein sequence: CASSAGTGGAKTQYF. This chain links TRBV7-2 with TRBJ2-5; 12 bases map to TRBD1. The CDR3 has 15 amino acids. The germline V gene has CDR1 SGHTA and CDR2 FQGNSA. The junction had 7 bases not matched to a gene; V was cut back by 5 bases and J by 6 bases.

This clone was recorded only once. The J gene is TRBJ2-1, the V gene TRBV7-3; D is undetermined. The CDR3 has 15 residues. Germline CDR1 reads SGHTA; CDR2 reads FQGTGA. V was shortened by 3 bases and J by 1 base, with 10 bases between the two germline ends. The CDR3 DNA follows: TGTGCCAGCAGCTTCGAGTCAGCTTCCTACAATGAGCAGTTCTTC. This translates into CASSFESASYNEQFF.

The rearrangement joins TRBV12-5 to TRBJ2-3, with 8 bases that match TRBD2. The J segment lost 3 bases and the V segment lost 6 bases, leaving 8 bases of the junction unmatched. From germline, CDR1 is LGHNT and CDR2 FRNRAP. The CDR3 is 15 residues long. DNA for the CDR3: TGTGCTAGTGGCCCCAGCGGGAGAGAAACAGATACGCAGTATTTT. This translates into CASGPSGRETDTQYF.

In nucleotides, the CDR3 is TGTGCCAGCAGCTTAGGAGGCGCGAGGGGCACAGATACGCAGTATTTT. Its translation is CASSLGGARGTDTQYF. V usage is TRBV7-2 and J usage is TRBJ2-3, with TRBD2 as a possible D gene (5 bases). Germline V gives CDR1 SGHTA, CDR2 FQGNSA. Trimming removed 1 base at V and 1 base at J, with 12 bases between. The CDR3 covers 16 residues.

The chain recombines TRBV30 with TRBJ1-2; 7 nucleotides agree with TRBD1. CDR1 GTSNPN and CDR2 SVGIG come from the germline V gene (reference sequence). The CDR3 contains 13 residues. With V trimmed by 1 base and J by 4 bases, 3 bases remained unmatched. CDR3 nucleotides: TGTGCCTGGAGTGCTCCAGGGGGCTATGGCTACACCTTC. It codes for CAWSAPGGYGYTF.

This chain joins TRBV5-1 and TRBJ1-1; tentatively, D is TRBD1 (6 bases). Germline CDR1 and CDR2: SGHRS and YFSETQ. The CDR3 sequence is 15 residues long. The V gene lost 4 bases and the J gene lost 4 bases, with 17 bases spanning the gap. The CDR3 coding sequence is TGCGCCAGCAGCCCCTCTACGACAGGAGTCACTGAAGCTTTCTTT. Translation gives CASSPSTTGVTEAFF. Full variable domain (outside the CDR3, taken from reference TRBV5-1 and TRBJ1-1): KAGVTQTPRYLIKTRGQQVTLSCSPISGHRSVSWYQQTPGQGLQFLFEYFSETQRNKGNFPGRFSGRQFSNSRSEMNVSTLELGDSALYLCASSPSTTGVTEAFFGQGTRLTVV.

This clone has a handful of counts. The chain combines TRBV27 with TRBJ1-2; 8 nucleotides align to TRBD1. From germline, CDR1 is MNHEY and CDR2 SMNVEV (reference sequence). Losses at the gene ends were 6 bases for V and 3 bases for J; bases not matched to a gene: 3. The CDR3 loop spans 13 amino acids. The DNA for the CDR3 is TGTGCCAGCAGGACAGGGGTGGACTATGGCTACACCTTC. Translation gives CASRTGVDYGYTF.

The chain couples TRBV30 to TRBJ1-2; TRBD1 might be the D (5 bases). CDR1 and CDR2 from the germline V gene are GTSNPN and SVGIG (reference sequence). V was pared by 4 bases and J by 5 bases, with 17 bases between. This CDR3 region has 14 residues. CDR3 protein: CAWTKLGTAYGYTF. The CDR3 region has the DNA TGTGCCTGGACTAAACTTGGGACTGCTTATGGCTACACCTTC.

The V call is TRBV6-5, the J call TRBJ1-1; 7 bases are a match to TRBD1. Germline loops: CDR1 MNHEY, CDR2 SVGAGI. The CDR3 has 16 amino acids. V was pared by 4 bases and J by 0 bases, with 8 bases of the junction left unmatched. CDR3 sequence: CASSSTGVRLNTEAFF. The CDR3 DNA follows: TGTGCCAGCAGTTCCACAGGGGTCAGGTTGAACACTGAAGCTTTCTTT.

The CDR3 nucleotides read TGTGCCAGCACAAGGGGTGGGGAGCGGATGCACACAGATACGCAGTATTTT. This translates into CASTRGGERMHTDTQYF. The V call is TRBV2, the J call TRBJ2-3; D may match TRBD1 or TRBD2 (5 bases each). V gave up 7 bases and J gave up 2 bases, with 22 bases separating them. There are 17 residues in the CDR3. Germline values: CDR1 SNHLY, CDR2 FYNNEI. Full variable domain (rest looked up from reference TRBV2 and TRBJ2-3): EPEVTQTPSHQVTQMGQEVILRCVPISNHLYFYWYRQILGQKVEFLVSFYNNEISEKSEIFDDQFSVERPDGSNFTLKIRSTKLEDSAMYFCASTRGGERMHTDTQYFGPGTRLTVL.

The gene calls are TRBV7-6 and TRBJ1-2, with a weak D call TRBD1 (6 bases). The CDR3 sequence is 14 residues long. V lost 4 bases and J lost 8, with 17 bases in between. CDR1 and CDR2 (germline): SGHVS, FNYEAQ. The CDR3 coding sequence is TGTGCCAGCAGCTCCGTGGGGGGGGCTTTCGGCTACACCTTC. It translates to CASSSVGGAFGYTF.

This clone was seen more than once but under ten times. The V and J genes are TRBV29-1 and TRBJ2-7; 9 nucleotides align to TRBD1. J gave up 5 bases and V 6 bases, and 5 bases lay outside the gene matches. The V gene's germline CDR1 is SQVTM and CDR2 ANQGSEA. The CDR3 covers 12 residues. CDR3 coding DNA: TGCAGCGTCCGCCGGGACAGGGACGAGCAGTACTTC. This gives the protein CSVRRDRDEQYF.

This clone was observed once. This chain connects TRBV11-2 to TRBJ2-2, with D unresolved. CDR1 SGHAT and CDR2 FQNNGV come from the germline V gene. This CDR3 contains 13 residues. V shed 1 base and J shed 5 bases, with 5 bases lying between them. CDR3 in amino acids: CASSLVNTGELFF. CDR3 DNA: TGTGCCAGCAGCTTAGTCAATACCGGGGAGCTGTTTTTT.

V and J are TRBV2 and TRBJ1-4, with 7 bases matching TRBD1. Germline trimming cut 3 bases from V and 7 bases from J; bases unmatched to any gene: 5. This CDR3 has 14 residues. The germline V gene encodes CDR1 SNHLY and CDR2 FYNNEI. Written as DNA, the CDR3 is TGTGCCAGCAGTGACGGGACAGCTTCTGAAAAACTGTTTTTT. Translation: CASSDGTASEKLFF.

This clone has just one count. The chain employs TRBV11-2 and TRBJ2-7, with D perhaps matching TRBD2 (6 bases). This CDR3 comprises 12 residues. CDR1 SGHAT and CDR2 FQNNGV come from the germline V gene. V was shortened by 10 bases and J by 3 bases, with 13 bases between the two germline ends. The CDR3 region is CATEDGGYEQYF. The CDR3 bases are TGTGCCACCGAGGACGGGGGCTACGAGCAGTACTTC.